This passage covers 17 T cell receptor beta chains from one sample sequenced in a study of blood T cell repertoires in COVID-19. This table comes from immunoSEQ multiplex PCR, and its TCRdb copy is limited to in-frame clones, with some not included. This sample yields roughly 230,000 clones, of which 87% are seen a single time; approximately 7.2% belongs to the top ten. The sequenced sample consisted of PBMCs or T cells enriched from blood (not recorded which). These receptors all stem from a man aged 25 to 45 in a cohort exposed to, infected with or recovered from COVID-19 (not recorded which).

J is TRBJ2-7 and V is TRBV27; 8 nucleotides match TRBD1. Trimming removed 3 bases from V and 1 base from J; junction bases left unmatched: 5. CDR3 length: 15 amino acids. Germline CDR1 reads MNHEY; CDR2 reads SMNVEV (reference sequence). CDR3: CASSFGQGASYEQYF. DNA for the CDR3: TGTGCCAGCAGTTTTGGACAGGGAGCGTCCTACGAGCAGTACTTC.

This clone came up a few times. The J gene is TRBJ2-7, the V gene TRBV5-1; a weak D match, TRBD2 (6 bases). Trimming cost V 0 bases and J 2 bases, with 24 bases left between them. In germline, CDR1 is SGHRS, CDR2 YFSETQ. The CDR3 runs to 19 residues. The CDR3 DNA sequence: TGCGCCAGCAGCTTGGTGTCTTGGAGGGGCCTCATCCCGACCTACGAGCAGTACTTC. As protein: CASSLVSWRGLIPTYEQYF.

The CDR3, as DNA: TGTGCCAGCAGTCCCCCGACAGGGGAGTACACTGAAGCTTTCTTT. It encodes CASSPPTGEYTEAFF. The chain employs TRBV28 and TRBJ1-1; 8 positions match TRBD1. This CDR3 is built from 15 residues. Per germline, CDR1 MDHEN and CDR2 SYDVKM. The V gene end was trimmed by 5 bases and the J gene end by 3 bases; junction bases not matched to a gene: 8.

CDR3 sequence (DNA): TGTGCCAGCAGCTTGCTTGACAGAAACACTGAAGCTTTCTTT. Translation gives CASSLLDRNTEAFF. V gene TRBV5-6 combines with J gene TRBJ1-1, with a tentative D call TRBD1 (5 bases). Germline lookup yields CDR1 SGHDT and CDR2 YYEEEE. The V gene lost 1 base and the J gene lost 2 bases, with 9 bases spanning the gap. The CDR3 spans 14 residues.

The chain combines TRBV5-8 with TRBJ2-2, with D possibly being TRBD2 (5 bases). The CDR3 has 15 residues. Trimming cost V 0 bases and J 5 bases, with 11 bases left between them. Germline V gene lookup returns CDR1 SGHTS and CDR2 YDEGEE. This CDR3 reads CASSLETRDTGELFF. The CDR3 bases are TGTGCCAGCAGCTTGGAGACACGGGATACCGGGGAGCTGTTTTTT.

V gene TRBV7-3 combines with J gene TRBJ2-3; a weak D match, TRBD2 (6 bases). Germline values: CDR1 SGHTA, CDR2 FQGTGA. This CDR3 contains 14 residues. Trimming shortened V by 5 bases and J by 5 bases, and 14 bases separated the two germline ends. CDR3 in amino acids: CASSPLSGGDTQYF. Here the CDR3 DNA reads TGTGCCAGCAGCCCCCTATCCGGGGGAGATACGCAGTATTTT.

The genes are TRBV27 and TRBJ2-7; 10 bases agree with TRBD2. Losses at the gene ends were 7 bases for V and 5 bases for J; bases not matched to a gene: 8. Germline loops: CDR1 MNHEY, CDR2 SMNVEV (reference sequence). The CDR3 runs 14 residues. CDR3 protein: CASMRGTSVNEQYF. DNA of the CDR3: TGTGCCAGCATGCGGGGGACTAGCGTAAACGAGCAGTACTTC.

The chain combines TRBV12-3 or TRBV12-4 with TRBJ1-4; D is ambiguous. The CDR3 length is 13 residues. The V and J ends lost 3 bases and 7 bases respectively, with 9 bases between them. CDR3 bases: TGTGCCAGCAGTTTCACCGGTCGTGAAAAACTGTTTTTT. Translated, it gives CASSFTGREKLFF.

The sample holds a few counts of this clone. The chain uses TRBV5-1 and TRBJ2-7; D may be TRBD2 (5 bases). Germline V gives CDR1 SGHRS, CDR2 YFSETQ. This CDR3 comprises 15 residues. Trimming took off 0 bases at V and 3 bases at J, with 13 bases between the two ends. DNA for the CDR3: TGCGCCAGCAGCTTGGCCGTCTCCGGGATCTACGAGCAGTACTTC. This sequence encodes CASSLAVSGIYEQYF.

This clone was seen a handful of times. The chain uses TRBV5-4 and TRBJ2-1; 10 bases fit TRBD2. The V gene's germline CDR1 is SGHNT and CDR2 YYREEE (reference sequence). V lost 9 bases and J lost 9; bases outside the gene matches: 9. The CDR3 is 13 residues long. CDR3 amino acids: CAIRPSGSGEQFF. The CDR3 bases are TGTGCCATCCGCCCTAGCGGGAGCGGTGAGCAGTTCTTC.

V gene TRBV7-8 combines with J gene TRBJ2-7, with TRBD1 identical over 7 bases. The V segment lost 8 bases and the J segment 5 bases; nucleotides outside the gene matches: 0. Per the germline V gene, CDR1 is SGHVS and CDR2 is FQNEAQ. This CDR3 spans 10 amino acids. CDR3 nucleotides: TGTGCCAGCCAGGGGGACGAGCAGTACTTC. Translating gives CASQGDEQYF.

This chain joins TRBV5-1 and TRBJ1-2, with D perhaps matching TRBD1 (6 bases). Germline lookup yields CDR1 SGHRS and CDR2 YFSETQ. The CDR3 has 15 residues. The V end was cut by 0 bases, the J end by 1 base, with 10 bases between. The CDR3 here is CASSLGRTDNYGYTF. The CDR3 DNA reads TGCGCCAGCAGCTTGGGTCGGACAGATAACTATGGCTACACCTTC.

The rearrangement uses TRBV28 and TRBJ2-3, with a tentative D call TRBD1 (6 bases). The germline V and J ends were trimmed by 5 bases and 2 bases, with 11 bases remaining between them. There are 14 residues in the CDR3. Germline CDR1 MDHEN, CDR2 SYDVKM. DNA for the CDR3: TGTGCCAGCAGTCTCCGGACAGTCACAGATACGCAGTATTTT. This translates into CASSLRTVTDTQYF.

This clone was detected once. The CDR3 DNA follows: TGTGCCAGCAGTTTATCGAACTTAGATACGCAGTATTTT. It encodes CASSLSNLDTQYF. The chain links TRBV27 to TRBJ2-3, with D unclear. This CDR3 comprises 13 residues. The V gene lost 0 bases and the J gene lost 5 bases, with 6 bases spanning the gap. Per the germline V gene, CDR1 is MNHEY and CDR2 is SMNVEV (reference sequence).

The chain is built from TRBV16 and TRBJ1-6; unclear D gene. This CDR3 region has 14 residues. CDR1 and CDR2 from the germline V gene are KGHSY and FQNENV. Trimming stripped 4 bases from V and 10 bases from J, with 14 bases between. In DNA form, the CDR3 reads TGTGCCAGCAGCCCCGAGGGCTCGGGATCACCCCTCCACTTT. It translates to CASSPEGSGSPLHF. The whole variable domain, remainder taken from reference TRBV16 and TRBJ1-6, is GEEVAQTPKHLVRGEGQKAKLYCAPIKGHSYVFWYQQVLKNEFKFLISFQNENVFDETGMPKERFSAKCLPNSPCSLEIQATKLEDSAVYFCASSPEGSGSPLHFGNGTRLTVT.

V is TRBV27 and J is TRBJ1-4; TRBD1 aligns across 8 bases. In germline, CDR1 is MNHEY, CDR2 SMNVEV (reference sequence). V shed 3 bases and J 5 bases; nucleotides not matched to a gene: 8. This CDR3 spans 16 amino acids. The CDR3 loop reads CASSFSYRGANEKLFF. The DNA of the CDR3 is TGTGCCAGCAGTTTTTCTTACAGGGGGGCGAATGAAAAACTGTTTTTT.

In nucleotides, the CDR3 is TGTGCCAGCAGCTTACAGGGAGACGGCTACGAGCAGTACTTC. It codes for CASSLQGDGYEQYF. J is TRBJ2-7 and V is TRBV5-5, with a tentative D call TRBD1 (6 bases). Trimming shortened V by 2 bases and J by 3 bases, and 12 bases separated the two germline ends. CDR1 and CDR2 from the germline V gene are SGHKS and YYEKEE (reference sequence). The CDR3 runs to 14 residues.